A single sample is the source of the 28 T cell receptor beta chains below, sequenced in a study of cytotoxic CD8 clonotypes in ibrutinib-treated CLL. Clones were sequenced by immunoSEQ multiplex PCR, and TCRdb holds only the in-frame ones, with some missing. Of 300,000 or so clones listed, 67% are singletons. Specimen: PBMCs, collected after 36 months of ibrutinib treatment. Receptors were obtained from a human donor with chronic lymphocytic leukemia.

The sample holds a few counts of this clone. The rearrangement links TRBV4-1 to TRBJ1-5, with TRBD1 identical over 9 bases. The CDR3 loop spans 13 amino acids. J was trimmed by 4 bases and V by 6 bases; bases with no gene match: 1. Germline CDR1 MGHRA, CDR2 YSYEKL. The CDR3 loop reads CASRGTGNQPQHF. Here the CDR3 DNA reads TGCGCCAGCAGAGGGACAGGGAATCAGCCCCAGCATTTT.

The V and J genes are TRBV7-9 and TRBJ2-7; D may be TRBD2 (5 bases). Deletions cut 5 bases from V and 2 bases from J, with 16 bases between. Germline values: CDR1 SEHNR, CDR2 FQNEAQ (reference sequence). The CDR3 has 15 amino acids. The CDR3: CASSESGNIPYEQYF. CDR3 DNA sequence: TGTGCCAGCAGCGAATCGGGGAACATCCCCTACGAGCAGTACTTC.

The chain links TRBV28 to TRBJ2-3, with TRBD1 as a possible D gene (5 bases). Trimming shortened V by 0 bases and J by 4 bases, and 8 bases separated the two germline ends. There are 14 residues in the CDR3. Germline V gives CDR1 MDHEN, CDR2 SYDVKM. The CDR3 loop is CASSLWQGPDTQYF. In DNA, the CDR3 is TGTGCCAGCAGTTTATGGCAGGGTCCAGATACGCAGTATTTT.

This clone was found a few times. The chain combines TRBV6-5 with TRBJ2-7; D not certain. The CDR3 extends over 12 amino acids. Germline lookup yields CDR1 MNHEY and CDR2 SVGAGI. Between the trimmed V and J ends, which lost 6 bases and 6 bases, there was a span of 12 bases. The CDR3 sequence: CASRVGQREQYF. DNA for the CDR3: TGTGCCAGCAGAGTCGGGCAACGCGAGCAGTACTTC.

This chain connects TRBV29-1 to TRBJ2-7, with D perhaps matching TRBD1 or TRBD2 (5 bases each). Between the trimmed V and J ends, which lost 6 bases and 2 bases, there was a span of 20 bases. CDR3 size: 15 residues. The V gene's germline CDR1 is SQVTM and CDR2 ANQGSEA. CDR3 amino acids: CSVRGGSGPTYEQYF. The CDR3 DNA reads as TGCAGCGTGAGGGGCGGTTCGGGTCCGACCTACGAGCAGTACTTC.

This clone was seen more than once but under ten times. The chain employs TRBV18 and TRBJ2-1, with D perhaps TRBD1 or TRBD2 (5 bases each). V lost 1 base to trimming and J lost 5 bases, with 15 bases between them. There are 16 residues in the CDR3. The germline CDR1 and CDR2 sequences are KGHSH and LQKENI. The CDR3 is CASSPLDKRVHNEQFF. In DNA, the CDR3 is TGTGCCAGCTCACCACTGGACAAGAGGGTACACAATGAGCAGTTCTTC.

This clone was counted a few times. The chain employs TRBV19 and TRBJ1-2; 7 nucleotides match TRBD1. The CDR3 has 13 amino acids. Germline trimming cut 3 bases from V and 4 bases from J; bases unmatched to any gene: 2. Germline assignment: CDR1 LNHDA and CDR2 SQIVND (reference sequence). CDR3 coding DNA: TGTGCCAGTAGTATGACAGGGACCTATGGCTACACCTTC. Protein product: CASSMTGTYGYTF.

The rearrangement links TRBV5-1 to TRBJ1-4; D call uncertain. This CDR3 region has 15 residues. The germline V gene encodes CDR1 SGHRS and CDR2 YFSETQ. The ends were cut back, 0 bases at V and 0 bases at J, with 6 bases in the middle. CDR3 region: CASSLERATNEKLFF. The CDR3 DNA reads as TGCGCCAGCAGCTTGGAGAGAGCAACTAATGAAAAACTGTTTTTT.

The chain couples TRBV7-6 to TRBJ1-5, with 7 bases lining up with TRBD1. There are 16 residues in the CDR3. Unmatched junction bases numbered 3, after V lost 1 base and J lost 0 bases. Germline V lookup: CDR1 SGHVS, CDR2 FNYEAQ. CDR3 sequence reads: CASSLGQGVSNQPQHF. CDR3 DNA sequence: TGTGCCAGCAGCTTAGGACAGGGCGTTAGCAATCAGCCCCAGCATTTT.

The genes are TRBV9 and TRBJ2-1; D possibly corresponds to TRBD2 (6 bases). Trimming stripped 0 bases from V and 0 bases from J, with 28 bases between. Per the germline V gene, CDR1 is SGDLS and CDR2 is YYNGEE. This CDR3 has 22 residues. CDR3 coding DNA: TGTGCCAGCAGCGTAGGCCCATCTTTGACTTCTAGCGAGGGGAGCTCCTACAATGAGCAGTTCTTC. Encoded protein: CASSVGPSLTSSEGSSYNEQFF.

The rearrangement joins TRBV7-2 to TRBJ2-1; 7 bases match TRBD2. J lost 3 bases, V lost 5 bases, and 7 bases had no gene match. The CDR3 consists of 15 residues. Germline V lookup: CDR1 SGHTA, CDR2 FQGNSA. CDR3 loop: CASSPSSGGYNEQFF. Here the CDR3 DNA reads TGTGCCAGCAGCCCCAGTTCGGGGGGCTACAATGAGCAGTTCTTC.

The chain links TRBV4-3 to TRBJ2-3, with TRBD2 identical over 9 bases. The junction had 7 bases not matched to a gene; V was cut back by 0 bases and J by 0 bases. The CDR3 has 18 residues. The germline V gene has CDR1 LGHNA and CDR2 YSLEER. CDR3 loop: CASSQERTSATSTDTQYF. The CDR3 coding sequence is TGCGCCAGCAGCCAAGAGCGGACTAGCGCCACTAGCACAGATACGCAGTATTTT.

This chain connects TRBV7-2 to TRBJ2-2; no clear D. There are 12 residues in the CDR3. V lost 1 base to trimming and J lost 7 bases, with 4 bases between them. Per the germline V gene, CDR1 is SGHTA and CDR2 is FQGNSA. In DNA form, the CDR3 reads TGTGCCAGCAGCTTAGGAATCGGGGAGCTGTTTTTT. It is translated as CASSLGIGELFF.

This clone has a single count. The V gene is TRBV5-5, the J gene TRBJ2-3, with D unclear. The CDR3 sequence is 18 residues long. The V end lost 4 bases, the J end lost 3 bases, and 24 bases lay between the germline ends. Germline assignment: CDR1 SGHKS and CDR2 YYEKEE (reference sequence). Here the CDR3 DNA reads TGTGCCAGCAGCCTGCGAACCCGGATGGCAGAGGAAACAGATACGCAGTATTTT. It yields the protein CASSLRTRMAEETDTQYF.

CDR3 region: CASSLEGADTQYF. The CDR3 region has the DNA TGTGCCAGCAGTTTAGAGGGGGCCGATACGCAGTATTTT. The V and J genes are TRBV28 and TRBJ2-3, with TRBD1 identical over 7 bases. The CDR3 has 13 residues. V was clipped by 2 bases and J by 6 bases; unmatched bases: 2. CDR1 and CDR2 from the germline V gene are MDHEN and SYDVKM.

The genes are TRBV9 and TRBJ1-4; 9 bases agree with TRBD1. Trimming removed 0 bases from V and 8 bases from J; junction bases left unmatched: 5. The CDR3 spans 15 residues. Per the germline V gene, CDR1 is SGDLS and CDR2 is YYNGEE. CDR3 region: CASSVEDRGGEKLFF. CDR3 sequence (DNA): TGTGCCAGCAGCGTAGAAGACAGGGGGGGAGAAAAACTGTTTTTT.

The chain links TRBV7-6 to TRBJ2-3; D possibly corresponds to TRBD1 (6 bases). Trimming pared 2 bases from V and 0 bases from J, leaving 12 bases between. The CDR3 contains 16 residues. The germline V gene has CDR1 SGHVS and CDR2 FNYEAQ. The CDR3 DNA reads as TGTGCCAGCAGCTTATGGGACATTTCTAGCACAGATACGCAGTATTTT. It codes for CASSLWDISSTDTQYF.

A few counts support this clone. The chain uses TRBV13 and TRBJ2-2; the match to TRBD1 covers 8 bases. Germline CDR1 and CDR2: PRHDT and FYEKMQ (reference sequence). This CDR3 is built from 18 residues. Trimming removed 4 bases from V and 1 base from J; junction bases left unmatched: 11. The CDR3 nucleotides are TGTGCCAGCAGCTCCCACCACGGGACAGGATGGAACACCGGGGAGCTGTTTTTT. Protein: CASSSHHGTGWNTGELFF.

The chain is built from TRBV11-3 and TRBJ2-3; 8 nucleotides line up with TRBD2. The V gene end was trimmed by 4 bases and the J gene end by 5 bases; junction bases not matched to a gene: 5. The germline V gene has CDR1 SGHNT and CDR2 YENEEA. This CDR3 has 14 amino acids. In nucleotides, the CDR3 is TGTGCCAGCAGCTCCCAGCGGGAGAGAGATACGCAGTATTTT. It translates to CASSSQRERDTQYF. Filled out from reference TRBV11-3 and TRBJ2-3, the complete variable domain reads EAGVVQSPRYKIIEKKQPVAFWCNPISGHNTLYWYLQNLGQGPELLIRYENEEAVDDSQLPKDRFSAERLKGVDSTLKIQPAELGDSAVYLCASSSQRERDTQYFGPGTRLTVL.

This chain connects TRBV6-5 to TRBJ2-1; maybe TRBD2 (6 bases). The CDR3 length is 11 residues. Trimming took off 2 bases at V and 15 bases at J, with 11 bases between the two ends. Germline lookup yields CDR1 MNHEY and CDR2 SVGAGI. The CDR3 coding sequence is TGTGCCAGCAGTTACCCGGGAGACCCGTTCTTC. Translated, it gives CASSYPGDPFF.

This clone was picked up a small number of times. V is TRBV29-1 and J is TRBJ2-7, with TRBD1 identical over 7 bases. Unmatched junction bases numbered 11, after V lost 6 bases and J lost 3 bases. Germline V CDR1 and CDR2: SQVTM, ANQGSEA. The CDR3 runs 14 residues. CDR3 amino acids: CSVARQGRGYEQYF. The DNA of the CDR3 is TGCAGCGTAGCACGACAGGGTAGAGGCTACGAGCAGTACTTC.

The chain combines TRBV5-1 with TRBJ1-2; perhaps TRBD1 as D (6 bases). Trimming left V 6 bases short and J 5 bases short, with 17 bases between. The CDR3 contains 14 residues. Per germline, CDR1 SGHRS and CDR2 YFSETQ. The CDR3 loop is CASNRVPADYGYTF. CDR3 sequence (DNA): TGCGCCAGCAACAGGGTCCCGGCTGATTATGGCTACACCTTC. The variable domain in full, completed from reference TRBV5-1 and TRBJ1-2, reads KAGVTQTPRYLIKTRGQQVTLSCSPISGHRSVSWYQQTPGQGLQFLFEYFSETQRNKGNFPGRFSGRQFSNSRSEMNVSTLELGDSALYLCASNRVPADYGYTFGSGTRLTVV.

This clone has a single count. The chain uses TRBV7-9 and TRBJ1-4; no clear D. Germline values: CDR1 SEHNR, CDR2 FQNEAQ (reference sequence). The germline V and J ends were trimmed by 8 bases and 1 base, with 5 bases remaining between them. This CDR3 is built from 12 residues. In DNA form, the CDR3 reads TGTGCCAGCGAGGGAACTAATGAAAAACTGTTTTTT. Protein: CASEGTNEKLFF.

V usage is TRBV7-3 and J usage is TRBJ2-1, with 8 bases identical to TRBD2. CDR1 is SGHTA, CDR2 FQGTGA, per germline. The CDR3 runs to 13 residues. V dropped 0 bases and J dropped 10; count of bases not matched to a gene: 2. The CDR3 bases are TGTGCCAGCAGCTTAACTACTAGCGGCGAGCAGTTCTTC. As protein: CASSLTTSGEQFF.

This sequence joins TRBV6-1 and TRBJ2-7; TRBD1 agrees at 12 bases. CDR1 is MNHNS, CDR2 SASEGT, per germline. The V and J ends lost 8 bases and 6 bases, in that order; junction bases with no gene match: 11. This CDR3 is built from 15 residues. CDR3 DNA: TGTGCCAGCTCACACCTCCCGGGACAGGGGGCCGAGCAGTACTTC. Translating gives CASSHLPGQGAEQYF.

The V gene is TRBV4-1, the J gene TRBJ2-3, with a tentative D call TRBD1 (5 bases). The CDR3 extends over 14 amino acids. V was clipped by 4 bases and J by 0 bases, with 8 bases between them. Germline-derived CDR1 and CDR2 are MGHRA and YSYEKL. The CDR3: CASSPRQSTDTQYF. The CDR3 DNA reads as TGCGCCAGCAGCCCACGACAGAGCACAGATACGCAGTATTTT.

The chain employs TRBV7-9 and TRBJ1-2; D is uncertain. Germline V CDR1 and CDR2: SEHNR, FQNEAQ (reference sequence). This CDR3 has 13 residues. V was trimmed by 2 bases and J by 1 base, leaving 5 bases between them. CDR3 protein: CASSLQNNYGYTF. CDR3 coding DNA: TGTGCCAGCAGCTTACAGAATAACTATGGCTACACCTTC.

Notes on this clone: The junction shows a germline mismatch at one end, possibly a read error. The J gene is TRBJ1-2, the V gene TRBV20-1; D gene uncertain. CDR1 is DFQATT, CDR2 SNEGSKA, per germline (reference sequence). This CDR3 comprises 10 residues. Written as DNA, the CDR3 is TGCAGTGCTAGGTTTGCCGACGCTGGATTC. Translated: CSARFADAGF.